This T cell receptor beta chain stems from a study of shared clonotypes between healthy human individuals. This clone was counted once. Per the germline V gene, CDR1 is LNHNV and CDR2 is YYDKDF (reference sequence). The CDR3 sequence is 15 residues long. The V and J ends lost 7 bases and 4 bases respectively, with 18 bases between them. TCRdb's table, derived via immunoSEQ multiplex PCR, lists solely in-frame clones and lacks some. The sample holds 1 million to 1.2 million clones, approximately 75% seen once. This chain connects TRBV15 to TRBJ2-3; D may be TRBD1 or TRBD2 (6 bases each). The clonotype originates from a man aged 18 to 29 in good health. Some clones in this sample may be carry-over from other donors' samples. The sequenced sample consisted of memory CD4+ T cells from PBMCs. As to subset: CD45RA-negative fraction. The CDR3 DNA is TGTGCCACCAACATCGGGGCCGGGGGCGCAGATACGCAGTATTTT. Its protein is CATNIGAGGADTQYF.